A selection of T cell receptor beta chains follows, all from one sample in a study of human T cells and chemical hapten exposure. TCRdb re-analysed the RACE reads in MiXCR, keeping a single row per CDR3 protein. This sample has fewer than 300,000 distinct CDR3 sequences, with approximately 8.6% found just once. Sequencing was performed on whole blood, taken in connection with sensitization to the hapten diphenylcyclopropenone (DPC). The receptors stem from a woman between 35 and 50 years old with alopecia areata. Some clones in this sample may be carry-over from other donors' samples. CDR3s include the opening cysteine and the closing phenylalanine or tryptophan. The D gene is left open where the match is weak. Not all rows give a size; the values are once, few, many and, for expanded clones, a class.

D gene	J gene	clone size	V gene	CDR3 DNA	CDR3 protein
TRBD1	TRBJ1-2	NA	TRBV28	TGTGCCAGCAGAACAACAGGGGGCAAAGGTAGAGCGGATGGCTACACCTTC	CASRTTGGKGRADGYTF
TRBD1	TRBJ1-4	few	TRBV19	TGTGCCAGTAGTCGACAGGGCCTACCGTCTAATGAAAAACTGTTTTTT	CASSRQGLPSNEKLFF
TRBD2	TRBJ2-1	many	TRBV6-5	TGTGCCAGCACTATAGGACTAGCGGGAGTGGGTGAGCAGTTCTTC	CASTIGLAGVGEQFF
TRBD2	TRBJ2-3	few	TRBV24-1	TGTGCCACCAGTGATCGGAGCGGGGGTGTCACAGATACGCAGTATTTT	CATSDRSGGVTDTQYF
NA	TRBJ1-5	few	TRBV20-1	TGCAGTGCAAAAAAGGAGTATCAGCCCCAGCATTTT	CSAKKEYQPQHF
NA	TRBJ1-6	few	TRBV3-1	TGTGCCAGCAGCCAAGTACACCCGGGTTCACCCCTCCACTTT	CASSQVHPGSPLHF
NA	TRBJ1-4	few	TRBV28	TGTGCCAGCAGTTTATTTCAAGGATATAATGAAAAACTGTTTTTT	CASSLFQGYNEKLFF
TRBD2	TRBJ2-1	NA	TRBV12-3/TRBV12-4	TGTGCCAGCAGCCGAGCGGGAGATTACAATGAGCAGTTCTTC	CASSRAGDYNEQFF
NA	TRBJ2-5	few	TRBV5-1	TGCGCCAGCAGCTTGGCCCTCCGGAGGCAAGAGACCCAGTACTTC	CASSLALRRQETQYF
TRBD2	TRBJ2-3	NA	TRBV7-2	TGTGCCAGCAGCCCCAGGTACGGCGGGAGGACCGGAGATACGCAGTATTTT	CASSPRYGGRTGDTQYF
TRBD1	TRBJ1-1	few	TRBV6-5	TGTGCCAGCAGGGGGACAGCTGAAGCTTTCTTT	CASRGTAEAFF
NA	TRBJ1-4	NA	TRBV6-6	TGTGCCAGCAGATTAGGAGGGGCAGGGGAAAAACTGTTTTTT	CASRLGGAGEKLFF
NA	TRBJ2-7	few	TRBV7-7	TGTGCTAGCAGCCCGGACCAGGTGGGAGAGCAGTACTTC	CASSPDQVGEQYF
NA	TRBJ2-3	few	TRBV6-2/TRBV6-3	TGTGCCAGCAGTTACTCTGATTCCCTAAATACGCAGTATTTT	CASSYSDSLNTQYF
TRBD2	TRBJ2-1	NA	TRBV20-1	TGCAGTGCTAGAGACCTAGCGGCCGGCTACAATGAGCAGTTCTTC	CSARDLAAGYNEQFF
NA	TRBJ1-6	NA	TRBV6-2/TRBV6-3	TGTGCCAGCAGCCACGGACAGCGGAATTCACCCCTCCACTTT	CASSHGQRNSPLHF
TRBD1	TRBJ2-1	NA	TRBV7-9	TGTGCCAGCAGCTTAGCCCCGCTAGACAGGGGGCTTTATGAGCAGTTCTTC	CASSLAPLDRGLYEQFF
TRBD2	TRBJ2-7	many	TRBV4-3	TGCGCCAGCAGCCAGCTAGCGGGAGGGCGCTACGAGCAGTACTTC	CASSQLAGGRYEQYF
NA	TRBJ1-2	few	TRBV3-1	TGTGCCACTTTCGCCGTGGGGGCGCATGGCTACACCTTC	CATFAVGAHGYTF
TRBD2	TRBJ2-7	NA	TRBV6-5	TGTGCCAGCAGGATAGCGGGAGTGCACGAGCAGTACTTC	CASRIAGVHEQYF
NA	TRBJ2-5	NA	TRBV7-9	TGTGCCAGCAGCTTAGTCGCCCGCGGGGCCCAGTACTTC	CASSLVARGAQYF
NA	TRBJ2-7	few	TRBV28	TGTGCCAGCAGTTTTTCCCCAGGGGGGTCCTACGAGCAGTACTTC	CASSFSPGGSYEQYF
NA	TRBJ2-2	NA	TRBV4-1	TGCGCCAGCAGCCAAGATCTTCGTACCGGGGAGCTGTTTTTT	CASSQDLRTGELFF
TRBD1	TRBJ1-2	NA	TRBV2	TGTGCCAGCAGTAGACAGGGGGGATCCAACTATGGCTACACCTTC	CASSRQGGSNYGYTF
NA	TRBJ2-3	few	TRBV7-9	TGTGCCAGCAGTCCCACTAGCCACGGAACCACAGATACGCAGTATTTT	CASSPTSHGTTDTQYF
NA	TRBJ1-1	few	TRBV9	TGTGCCAGCAGCGTAGGAGGGTTCACTGAAGCTTTCTTT	CASSVGGFTEAFF
NA	TRBJ1-1	NA	TRBV18	TGTGCCAGCTCCCAAGGACCGCCTGAAGCTTTCTTT	CASSQGPPEAFF
NA	TRBJ2-2	NA	TRBV7-2	TGTGCCAGCAGCTATATTCTAACCGGGGAGCTGTTTTTT	CASSYILTGELFF
NA	TRBJ2-2	NA	TRBV7-3	TGTGCCAGCAGCTCACCCGCGGGGTCCGGGGAGCTGTTTTTT	CASSSPAGSGELFF
TRBD1	TRBJ2-7	few	TRBV7-9	TGTGCCAGCAGCGTAAGACAGGGGGAGCAGTACTTC	CASSVRQGEQYF
TRBD2	TRBJ2-1	many	TRBV4-3	TGCGCCAGCAGCCAAGGCTCTAGGACTAGCTACAATGAGCAGTTCTTC	CASSQGSRTSYNEQFF
NA	TRBJ2-3	many	TRBV20-1	TGCAGTGCCAGCCCGGGGGACCCAGATACGCAGTATTTT	CSASPGDPDTQYF
NA	TRBJ1-5	NA	TRBV6-1	TGTGCCAGCAGTATCCCTGGGGGGGGCAATCAGCCCCAGCATTTT	CASSIPGGGNQPQHF
NA	TRBJ1-6	few	TRBV6-5	TGTGCCAGCAGTCCGCTTGGGTATTCACCCCTCCACTTT	CASSPLGYSPLHF
TRBD2	TRBJ2-7	few	TRBV4-3	TGCGCCAGCAGCCAAATAGCGGGAGTCGAGCAGTACTTC	CASSQIAGVEQYF
TRBD1	TRBJ2-7	NA	TRBV6-1	TGTGCCATCCCAAGGGGGCTCGCCTACGAGCAGTACTTC	CAIPRGLAYEQYF
NA	TRBJ2-2	NA	TRBV7-9	TGTGCCAGCAGCTTATCGACTTTTACCGGGGAGCTGTTTTTT	CASSLSTFTGELFF
TRBD2	TRBJ2-3	NA	TRBV7-2	TGTGCCAGCAGCCAATACTCTAGCGGGAGGGGATATACGCAGTATTTT	CASSQYSSGRGYTQYF
TRBD1	TRBJ1-1	few	TRBV7-6	TGTGCCAGCAGCTTCAGGGGGCGGAGAAAGACTGAAGCTTTCTTT	CASSFRGRRKTEAFF
NA	TRBJ2-3	few	TRBV6-2/TRBV6-3	TGTGCCAGCAGCCCCGGGACCGGTGTGGGTATCGCAGATACGCAGTATTTT	CASSPGTGVGIADTQYF
TRBD1	TRBJ1-4	few	TRBV24-1	TGTGCCACCAGTGACCGGACAGGCCAAGGGGAAAAACTGTTTTTT	CATSDRTGQGEKLFF